Each of the 32 T cell receptor beta chains below was sequenced from the same sample in a study of blood T cell repertoires in COVID-19. Method: immunoSEQ multiplex PCR; TCRdb's copy keeps in-frame clones and lacks some. The profile shows 500,000 or so clones, around 90% of them singletons. The specimen sequenced was PBMCs or T cells enriched from blood (not recorded which). These receptor sequences come from a young woman who had recovered from COVID-19.

V usage is TRBV2 and J usage is TRBJ1-2; D not resolved. The CDR3 is 16 amino acids. Germline values: CDR1 SNHLY, CDR2 FYNNEI. V was pared by 2 bases and J by 0 bases, with 13 bases between. The CDR3 DNA is TGTGCCAGCAGTGAAAACACAGAACAAACTAACTATGGCTACACCTTC. Translated: CASSENTEQTNYGYTF.

The V call is TRBV19, the J call TRBJ1-2; D might be TRBD1 (5 bases). This CDR3 has 13 amino acids. V lost 5 bases and J 3 bases, leaving 10 bases between the germline ends. CDR1 and CDR2 (germline): LNHDA, SQIVND (reference sequence). CDR3 sequence (DNA): TGTGCCAGTAGTCTGACAGAATACTATGGCTACACCTTC. This encodes CASSLTEYYGYTF.

The chain recombines TRBV6-5 with TRBJ1-3, with D perhaps TRBD1 (6 bases). Germline V gene data show CDR1 as MNHEY and CDR2 as SVGAGI. Trimming took off 6 bases at V and 0 bases at J, with 12 bases between the two ends. There are 15 residues in the CDR3. CDR3 loop: CASRRTVSSGNTIYF. CDR3 DNA: TGTGCCAGCAGGCGGACAGTCAGCTCTGGAAACACCATATATTTT.

The V and J genes are TRBV4-1 and TRBJ1-6; D gene ambiguous. V shed 1 base and J shed 10 bases, with 17 bases lying between them. The CDR3 is 16 residues long. CDR1 is MGHRA and CDR2 is YSYEKL in the germline V gene. The DNA for the CDR3 is TGCGCCAGCAGCCAAGGTCCCGAGGGAGGGCGATCACCCCTCCACTTT. Its translation: CASSQGPEGGRSPLHF.

This sequence joins TRBV3-1 (or the pseudogene TRBV3-2) and TRBJ2-7; a possible D gene is TRBD2 (5 bases). V was clipped by 1 base and J by 6 bases, with 16 bases between them. This CDR3 region has 15 residues. CDR1 LGHDT and CDR2 YNNKEL come from the germline V gene (reference sequence). The CDR3 DNA is TGTGCCAGCAGCCAAGGATATGGAGGTTTGGGCGAGCAGTACTTC. The encoded protein is CASSQGYGGLGEQYF.

V is TRBV29-1 and J is TRBJ1-2; TRBD1 matches 7 bases. CDR3 length: 11 residues. The germline gives CDR1 SQVTM, CDR2 ANQGSEA. With 5 bases clipped from V and 4 bases from J, the junction kept 1 base outside the gene matches. In DNA, the CDR3 is TGCAGCGTTCGGGACAGCTATGGCTACACCTTC. It specifies CSVRDSYGYTF. The whole variable domain, remainder taken from reference TRBV29-1 and TRBJ1-2, is SAVISQKPSRDICQRGTSLTIQCQVDSQVTMMFWYRQQPGQSLTLIATANQGSEATYESGFVIDKFPISRPNLTFSTLTVSNMSPEDSSIYLCSVRDSYGYTFGSGTRLTVV.

The chain uses TRBV28 and TRBJ1-1, with a weak D call TRBD1 (5 bases). The CDR3 consists of 11 residues. With 8 bases removed from V and 4 bases from J, the gap between germline ends came to 8 bases. Germline V CDR1 and CDR2: MDHEN, SYDVKM. CDR3 residues: CASSGFTEAFF. In DNA form, the CDR3 reads TGTGCCAGCTCAGGGTTCACTGAAGCTTTCTTT.

This clone was observed a single time. The J gene is TRBJ2-7, the V gene TRBV3-1 (or the pseudogene TRBV3-2); D not certain. Germline values: CDR1 LGHDT, CDR2 YNNKEL (reference sequence). The CDR3 is 12 residues long. With 4 bases removed from V and 0 bases from J, the gap between germline ends came to 4 bases. CDR3 protein: CASSRVSYEQYF. Here the CDR3 DNA reads TGTGCCAGCAGCCGCGTCTCCTACGAGCAGTACTTC.

The CDR3 loop reads CASNSAGQRWEQFF. The CDR3 nucleotides are TGCGCCAGCAATTCAGCGGGGCAAAGATGGGAGCAGTTCTTC. The chain is built from TRBV5-1 and TRBJ2-1, with 7 bases matching TRBD2. The CDR3 loop spans 14 amino acids. The V gene end was trimmed by 6 bases and the J gene end by 10 bases; junction bases not matched to a gene: 13. Germline V gives CDR1 SGHRS, CDR2 YFSETQ. The variable domain in full, with the rest retrieved from reference TRBV5-1 and TRBJ2-1, is KAGVTQTPRYLIKTRGQQVTLSCSPISGHRSVSWYQQTPGQGLQFLFEYFSETQRNKGNFPGRFSGRQFSNSRSEMNVSTLELGDSALYLCASNSAGQRWEQFFGPGTRLTVL.

Ten or more counts support this clone. The chain recombines TRBV6-5 with TRBJ1-2; D is perhaps TRBD1 (6 bases). The CDR3 is 15 amino acids. V was trimmed by 0 bases and J by 5 bases, leaving 13 bases between them. CDR1 and CDR2 (germline): MNHEY, SVGAGI. The CDR3 sequence is CASSYSIGTTYGYTF. CDR3 nucleotide sequence: TGTGCCAGCAGTTACTCGATTGGGACAACTTATGGCTACACCTTC.

The chain combines TRBV6-5 with TRBJ2-2; a possible D gene is TRBD1 (5 bases). The germline gives CDR1 MNHEY, CDR2 SVGAGI. The CDR3 is made up of 15 amino acids. V was trimmed by 6 bases and J by 3 bases, leaving 14 bases between them. CDR3 bases: TGTGCCAGCAGCCGGCAGGGAATGTACACCGGGGAGCTGTTTTTT. As protein: CASSRQGMYTGELFF.

V and J are TRBV3-1 (or the pseudogene TRBV3-2) and TRBJ2-7; D perhaps matches TRBD1 (6 bases). This CDR3 has 12 amino acids. The germline V and J ends were trimmed by 1 base and 11 bases, with 12 bases remaining between them. Germline loops: CDR1 LGHDT, CDR2 YNNKEL (reference sequence). CDR3 sequence reads: CASSQVPGAKYF. The DNA for the CDR3 is TGTGCCAGCAGCCAAGTGCCAGGGGCTAAGTACTTC.

The rearrangement links TRBV4-2 to TRBJ2-2; 10 bases map to TRBD2. The CDR3 is 19 amino acids. The V segment lost 3 bases and the J segment 2 bases; nucleotides outside the gene matches: 12. CDR1 is LGHNA and CDR2 is YNFKEQ in the germline V gene. The CDR3 is CASSHGLAVHLENTGELFF. The CDR3 DNA reads as TGTGCCAGCAGCCACGGACTAGCGGTACACCTAGAAAACACCGGGGAGCTGTTTTTT.

The genes are TRBV5-5 and TRBJ2-7; TRBD1 aligns across 12 bases. The CDR3 totals 16 residues. Trimming took 1 base from V and 9 from J; bases not matched to a gene: 11. Germline loops: CDR1 SGHKS, CDR2 YYEKEE (reference sequence). The CDR3 DNA reads as TGTGCCAGCAGCTTGTATGGGACAGGGGGCGAGAAAGGGCAGTACTTC. Residues: CASSLYGTGGEKGQYF. The full variable domain, with the rest looked up from reference TRBV5-5 and TRBJ2-7, is DAGVTQSPTHLIKTRGQQVTLRCSPISGHKSVSWYQQVLGQGPQFIFQYYEKEERGRGNFPDRFSARQFPNYSSELNVNALLLGDSALYLCASSLYGTGGEKGQYFGPGTRLTVT.

The chain is built from TRBV5-1 and TRBJ2-1, with 7 bases that match TRBD2. This CDR3 spans 14 amino acids. V was pared by 4 bases and J by 1 base, with 2 bases of the junction left unmatched. CDR1 and CDR2 (germline): SGHRS, YFSETQ. The CDR3 loop is CASSEGGSYNEQFF. The CDR3 DNA follows: TGCGCCAGCAGCGAGGGAGGGTCCTACAATGAGCAGTTCTTC.

A note on this clone: This specimen includes other DNA sequences encoding the same CDR3. The J gene is TRBJ1-2, the V gene TRBV5-1; the D is unclear. Germline V gene lookup returns CDR1 SGHRS and CDR2 YFSETQ. This CDR3 is 12 amino acids long. V dropped 0 bases and J dropped 6 bases, with 6 bases sitting between them. CDR3 in DNA: TGCGCCAGCAGCTTGGGAGGTGATGGCTACACCTTC. This codes for CASSLGGDGYTF.

CDR3 bases: TGTGCCAGCAGTAAACAGGGTTACGAGCAGTACTTC. Translated: CASSKQGYEQYF. The chain couples TRBV6-5 to TRBJ2-7, with a tentative D call TRBD1 (6 bases). V gave up 5 bases and J gave up 4 bases, with 9 bases separating them. Germline-derived CDR1 and CDR2 are MNHEY and SVGAGI. CDR3 length equals 12 residues.

The rearrangement links TRBV6-6 to TRBJ1-1, with D possibly matching TRBD1 (5 bases). CDR1 is MNHNY and CDR2 is SVGAGI in the germline V gene (reference sequence). CDR3 size: 15 residues. V shed 0 bases and J shed 4 bases, with 12 bases lying between them. The DNA for the CDR3 is TGTGCCAGCAGTTACTCGGGAGGGGTCGGCACTGAAGCTTTCTTT. This encodes CASSYSGGVGTEAFF.

The rearrangement links TRBV30 to TRBJ2-3, with D possibly TRBD2 on 6 matching bases. Trimming took off 2 bases at V and 6 bases at J, with 12 bases between the two ends. Germline CDR1 GTSNPN, CDR2 SVGIG (reference sequence). The CDR3 is 13 amino acids. In DNA, the CDR3 is TGTGCCTGGAGTATATTACGGGGGGATACGCAGTATTTT. Encoded protein: CAWSILRGDTQYF.

V and J are TRBV2 and TRBJ1-5, with TRBD1 matching 7 bases. The germline V gene encodes CDR1 SNHLY and CDR2 FYNNEI. Trimming removed 7 bases from V and 2 bases from J; junction bases left unmatched: 14. This CDR3 comprises 17 residues. For the CDR3, the DNA is TGTGCCAGCAACGGACAGGCCCGGGAAATGGGCAATCAGCCCCAGCATTTT. It is translated as CASNGQAREMGNQPQHF.

The chain couples TRBV11-2 to TRBJ1-2, with a weak D call TRBD1 (5 bases). Trimming left V 5 bases short and J 8 bases short, with 18 bases between. The CDR3 extends over 14 amino acids. Germline assignment: CDR1 SGHAT and CDR2 FQNNGV. CDR3 nucleotide sequence: TGTGCCAGCAGCCTGACGGGGACTCCCTTGGGCTACACCTTC. Translation gives CASSLTGTPLGYTF.

V gene TRBV14 combines with J gene TRBJ1-6; D remains ambiguous. This CDR3 is 15 amino acids long. The V gene's germline CDR1 is SGHDN and CDR2 FVKESK. The V end lost 6 bases, the J end lost 6 bases, and 15 bases lay between the germline ends. The CDR3 nucleotides are TGTGCCAGCAGTTGGCTGGGCAGTTCTAATTCACCCCTCCACTTT. Protein: CASSWLGSSNSPLHF.

The genes are TRBV28 and TRBJ2-3; D gene uncertain. The V end was cut by 4 bases, the J end by 5 bases, with 7 bases between. The CDR3 loop spans 12 amino acids. The germline gives CDR1 MDHEN, CDR2 SYDVKM. The CDR3 region has the DNA TGTGCCAGCAGTTCTACCTTAGATACGCAGTATTTT. Protein product: CASSSTLDTQYF.

The chain couples TRBV7-2 to TRBJ1-1; D might be TRBD1 (6 bases). V was trimmed by 1 base and J by 5 bases, leaving 17 bases between them. Per the germline V gene, CDR1 is SGHTA and CDR2 is FQGNSA. The CDR3 is 16 amino acids. For the CDR3, the DNA is TGTGCCAGCAGCTTAGTATCCACAGGGTCGGGGACTGAAGCTTTCTTT. This encodes CASSLVSTGSGTEAFF.

The V and J genes are TRBV7-9 and TRBJ2-5; the D gene is possibly TRBD2 (5 bases). Trimming took 5 bases from V and 5 from J, leaving 18 bases between them. The germline V gene encodes CDR1 SEHNR and CDR2 FQNEAQ (reference sequence). The CDR3 runs to 15 residues. Written as DNA, the CDR3 is TGTGCCAGCAGCCCAGAGGGTAAGGCATTGGAGACCCAGTACTTC. It encodes CASSPEGKALETQYF.

The chain has TRBV29-1 and TRBJ2-1, with TRBD2 identical over 10 bases. The germline CDR1 and CDR2 sequences are SQVTM and ANQGSEA. CDR3 length equals 14 residues. The trim removed 3 bases at V and 5 bases at J, leaving 4 bases unmatched. The CDR3 coding sequence is TGCAGCGTTGACCCTAGCGGGGGCCACAATGAGCAGTTCTTC. This encodes CSVDPSGGHNEQFF.

The V call is TRBV19, the J call TRBJ1-2; tentatively, D is TRBD1 (6 bases). Trimming removed 9 bases from V and 8 bases from J, with 22 bases in between. This CDR3 has 14 residues. Germline V gene sequence: CDR1 LNHDA, CDR2 SQIVND (reference sequence). The CDR3 region is CASHFLRTVIGYTF. The CDR3 DNA is TGTGCCAGCCACTTCCTCAGGACAGTTATCGGCTACACCTTC.

This clone was seen more than once but under ten times. The J gene is TRBJ1-1, the V gene TRBV2, with D possibly TRBD1 on 6 matching bases. Germline assignment: CDR1 SNHLY and CDR2 FYNNEI. The ends were cut back, 6 bases at V and 4 bases at J, with 12 bases in the middle. The CDR3 consists of 13 residues. CDR3 in DNA: TGTGCCAGCAGAGGACAGCCGGGCACTGAAGCTTTCTTT. Its translation is CASRGQPGTEAFF. Combining the CDR3 with reference TRBV2 and TRBJ1-1 gives the whole variable domain EPEVTQTPSHQVTQMGQEVILRCVPISNHLYFYWYRQILGQKVEFLVSFYNNEISEKSEIFDDQFSVERPDGSNFTLKIRSTKLEDSAMYFCASRGQPGTEAFFGQGTRLTVV.

This clone appeared a few times. V usage is TRBV28 and J usage is TRBJ1-2, with D hard to call. The germline V and J ends were trimmed by 3 bases and 6 bases, with 11 bases remaining between them. This CDR3 has 13 residues. Per the germline V gene, CDR1 is MDHEN and CDR2 is SYDVKM. The CDR3: CASSLAERDGYTF. The CDR3 nucleotides read TGTGCCAGCAGTTTGGCGGAACGGGATGGCTACACCTTC.

The gene calls are TRBV30 and TRBJ2-7; 12 nucleotides match TRBD2. The germline V gene has CDR1 GTSNPN and CDR2 SVGIG (reference sequence). This CDR3 contains 15 residues. V trimming: 4 bases; J trimming: 9 bases; junction bases outside the gene matches: 13. CDR3 sequence reads: CAWTSGGAGRAAQYF. In DNA, the CDR3 is TGTGCCTGGACTAGCGGGGGGGCCGGTCGGGCGGCGCAGTACTTC.

The chain recombines TRBV19 with TRBJ2-5; 7 positions match TRBD2. The CDR3 has 16 residues. The trim removed 4 bases at V and 2 bases at J, leaving 10 bases unmatched. The germline V gene has CDR1 LNHDA and CDR2 SQIVND (reference sequence). The CDR3 protein is CASSTLMGGGQETQYF. The CDR3 coding sequence is TGTGCCAGTAGTACCTTAATGGGGGGGGGTCAAGAGACCCAGTACTTC. Filled out from reference TRBV19 and TRBJ2-5, the complete variable domain reads DGGITQSPKYLFRKEGQNVTLSCEQNLNHDAMYWYRQDPGQGLRLIYYSQIVNDFQKGDIAEGYSVSREKKESFPLTVTSAQKNPTAFYLCASSTLMGGGQETQYFGPGTRLLVL.

This clone was seen just once. V gene TRBV5-4 combines with J gene TRBJ2-5, with 7 bases fitting TRBD2. This CDR3 has 14 residues. Germline trimming cut 4 bases from V and 8 bases from J; bases unmatched to any gene: 11. The germline V gene encodes CDR1 SGHNT and CDR2 YYREEE (reference sequence). The CDR3 sequence is CASSPGLAAPTQYF. CDR3 DNA: TGTGCCAGCAGCCCCGGGCTAGCGGCACCCACCCAGTACTTC.